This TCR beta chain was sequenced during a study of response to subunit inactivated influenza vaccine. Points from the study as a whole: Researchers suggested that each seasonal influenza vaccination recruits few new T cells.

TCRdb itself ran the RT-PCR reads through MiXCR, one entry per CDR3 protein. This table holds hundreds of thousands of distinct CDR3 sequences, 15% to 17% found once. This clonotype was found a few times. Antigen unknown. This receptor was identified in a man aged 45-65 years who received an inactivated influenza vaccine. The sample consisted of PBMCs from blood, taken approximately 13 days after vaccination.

Here the CDR3 reads CASSLNNNGLNTEAFF. The CDR3, as DNA: TGTGCCAGCAGCTTAAATAATAACGGATTGAACACTGAAGCTTTCTTT. The chain combines TRBV7-8 with TRBJ1-1; D remains ambiguous. V lost 2 bases, J lost 0 bases, and 13 bases lay in between. The CDR3 is 16 residues long. CDR1 and CDR2 from the germline V gene are SGHVS and FQNEAQ.